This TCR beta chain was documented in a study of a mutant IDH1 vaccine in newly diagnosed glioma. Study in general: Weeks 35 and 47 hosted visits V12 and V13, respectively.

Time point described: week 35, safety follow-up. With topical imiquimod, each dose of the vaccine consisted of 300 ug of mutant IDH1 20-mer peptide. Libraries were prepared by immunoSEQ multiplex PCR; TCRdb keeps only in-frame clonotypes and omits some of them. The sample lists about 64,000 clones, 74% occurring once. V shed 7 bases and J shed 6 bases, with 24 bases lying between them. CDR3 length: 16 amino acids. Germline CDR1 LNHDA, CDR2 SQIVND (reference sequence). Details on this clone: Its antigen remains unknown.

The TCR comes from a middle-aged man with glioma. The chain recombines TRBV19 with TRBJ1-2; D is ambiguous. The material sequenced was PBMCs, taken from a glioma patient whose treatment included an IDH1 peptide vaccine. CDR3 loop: CASKPSLGRMSHGYTF. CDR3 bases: TGTGCCAGTAAACCCTCTCTGGGGAGGATGAGCCATGGCTACACCTTC. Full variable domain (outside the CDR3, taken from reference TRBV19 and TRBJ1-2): DGGITQSPKYLFRKEGQNVTLSCEQNLNHDAMYWYRQDPGQGLRLIYYSQIVNDFQKGDIAEGYSVSREKKESFPLTVTSAQKNPTAFYLCASKPSLGRMSHGYTFGSGTRLTVV.